One sample yielded the 10 T cell receptor beta chains listed below, sequenced in a study of graft-versus-host responses after intestinal transplantation. Processing was applied to graft tissue in order to liberate intraepithelial and lamina propria lymphocytes. Assay: immunoSEQ multiplex PCR; the TCRdb copy retains only in-frame clones and omits some. The sample gives fewer than 15,000 clones, under 70% of which show up once; 7% to 9% is in the top ten. The sample here was ileum tissue, taken roughly 720 days after intestinal transplantation. The receptors come from a human patient who received an intestinal transplant, so some T cells may come from the graft donor.

In this sample, this clone turned up a few times. The V call is TRBV15, the J call TRBJ1-6; D possibly corresponds to TRBD1 (5 bases). The V and J ends lost 1 base and 12 bases respectively, with 10 bases between them. The CDR3 loop spans 13 amino acids. Looked up from germline, CDR1 is LNHNV and CDR2 is YYDKDF (reference sequence). The CDR3: CATSRVGQGPLHF. DNA of the CDR3: TGTGCCACCAGCAGAGTTGGACAAGGACCCCTCCACTTT. Based on the CDR3 plus reference TRBV15 and TRBJ1-6, the full variable domain is DAMVIQNPRYQVTQFGKPVTLSCSQTLNHNVMYWYQQKSSQAPKLLFHYYDKDFNNEADTPDNFQSRRPNTSFCFLDIRSPGLGDTAMYLCATSRVGQGPLHFGNGTRLTVT.

CDR3 protein: CASSEQGRDQPQHF. CDR3 bases: TGTGCCAGCAGTGAACAGGGTAGGGATCAGCCCCAGCATTTT. The chain uses TRBV2 and TRBJ1-5, with D maybe TRBD1 (5 bases). CDR1 is SNHLY and CDR2 is FYNNEI in the germline V gene. This CDR3 has 14 amino acids. V shed 2 bases and J shed 5 bases, with 10 bases lying between them.

This clone was seen a handful of times. Different DNA sequences within this sample yield the same CDR3. The V and J genes are TRBV5-4 and TRBJ2-5; 7 bases are shared with TRBD2. V gave up 4 bases and J gave up 3 bases; unmatched junction bases: 6. This CDR3 region has 14 residues. The germline CDR1 and CDR2 sequences are SGHNT and YYREEE (reference sequence). The CDR3 is CASSPGGSEETQYF. The CDR3 coding sequence is TGTGCCAGCAGCCCGGGAGGTAGCGAAGAGACCCAGTACTTC.

The chain joins TRBV2 to TRBJ1-3; 11 positions agree with TRBD1. Germline trimming cut 6 bases from V and 4 bases from J; bases unmatched to any gene: 5. The CDR3 length is 15 residues. Germline assignment: CDR1 SNHLY and CDR2 FYNNEI. CDR3 sequence reads: CASSRTGGAGNTIYF. CDR3 DNA: TGTGCCAGCAGCCGGACAGGGGGCGCAGGAAACACCATATATTTT.

The rearrangement uses TRBV7-9 and TRBJ1-4, with D perhaps TRBD1 (5 bases). Germline CDR1 is SEHNR and CDR2 is FQNEAQ (reference sequence). This CDR3 has 15 residues. Trimming left V 2 bases short and J 8 bases short, with 15 bases between. The CDR3 DNA is TGTGCCAGCAGCTTACCCCAGGGCAATTCAGAAAAACTGTTTTTT. Amino acids: CASSLPQGNSEKLFF. The entire variable domain, with the rest obtained from reference TRBV7-9 and TRBJ1-4, is as follows: DTGVSQNPRHKITKRGQNVTFRCDPISEHNRLYWYRQTLGQGPEFLTYFQNEAQLEKSRLLSDRFSAERPKGSFSTLEIQRTEQGDSAMYLCASSLPQGNSEKLFFGSGTQLSVL.

The chain couples TRBV10-1 to TRBJ1-1; 7 nucleotides align to TRBD1. With V trimmed by 2 bases and J by 8 bases, 5 bases remained unmatched. The CDR3 extends over 13 amino acids. Looked up from germline, CDR1 is WNHNN and CDR2 is SYGVQD (reference sequence). As DNA, the CDR3 is TGCGCCAGCAGTGAGAGAGGCAGGGGGGAAGCTTTCTTT. Its translation: CASSERGRGEAFF.

The V call is TRBV15, the J call TRBJ2-6, with 10 bases lining up with TRBD1. There are 21 residues in the CDR3. The V segment lost 1 base and the J segment 4 bases; nucleotides outside the gene matches: 16. Looked up from germline, CDR1 is LNHNV and CDR2 is YYDKDF (reference sequence). The CDR3 loop reads CATSRGPHRGQGGSGANVLTF. CDR3 in DNA: TGTGCCACCAGCAGAGGGCCCCATAGAGGACAGGGGGGTTCCGGGGCCAACGTCCTGACTTTC.

J is TRBJ2-3 and V is TRBV19; tentative D call: TRBD2 (5 bases). The CDR3 covers 16 residues. Germline V gives CDR1 LNHDA, CDR2 SQIVND (reference sequence). V was cut by 7 bases and J by 3 bases, with 20 bases left in between. CDR3 coding DNA: TGTGCCAGTACCACCTCGGGTCGGGGTAGAACAGATACGCAGTATTTT. Translated, it gives CASTTSGRGRTDTQYF.

The V and J genes are TRBV4-3 and TRBJ2-4, with 8 positions matching TRBD2. The V gene's germline CDR1 is LGHNA and CDR2 YSLEER. There are 16 residues in the CDR3. Trimming removed 2 bases from V and 6 bases from J; junction bases left unmatched: 9. This CDR3 is CASSQSITGGPNIQYF. The CDR3 nucleotides are TGCGCCAGCAGCCAATCCATTACGGGGGGGCCAAACATTCAGTACTTC.

This chain links TRBV12-5 with TRBJ1-1; 8 bases align to TRBD1. The CDR3 is 11 amino acids. CDR1 is LGHNT and CDR2 is FRNRAP in the germline V gene. Germline trimming cut 4 bases from V and 8 bases from J; bases unmatched to any gene: 0. Written as DNA, the CDR3 is TGTGCTAGTGGTTGGACAGGGGAAGCTTTCTTT. This sequence encodes CASGWTGEAFF.